A selection of T cell receptor beta chains follows, all from one sample in a study of radiation and T cells in renal cell carcinoma. The method was immunoSEQ multiplex PCR; TCRdb's version includes in-frame clones alone and lacks a portion of them. The sample has approximately 170,000 clones, less than 90% seen once. The material sequenced was blood, taken from a patient whose treatment included radiotherapy and nephrectomy. The receptors shown here come from a woman aged 50 to 60 with renal cell carcinoma. CDR3s include the opening cysteine and the closing phenylalanine or tryptophan. Each record gives: D gene, J gene, CDR3 length, V gene, clone size, CDR3 DNA, CDR3 protein. A D gene is named only where the DNA matches it firmly. Size tells how often a clone was seen (once, few, many) or the class of an expanded clone, and some rows leave it out.

D gene: TRBD1
J gene: TRBJ2-7
CDR3 length: 17
V gene: TRBV4-1
clone size: -
CDR3 DNA: TGCGCCAGCAGCCTAACAGGGGGCCTTGGATCATTTTCCGAGCAGTACTTC
CDR3 protein: CASSLTGGLGSFSEQYF

D gene: TRBD1
J gene: TRBJ1-2
CDR3 length: 13
V gene: TRBV7-2
clone size: once
CDR3 DNA: TGTGCCAGCAGCTCACAGGGGGCAGGTGGCTACACCTTC
CDR3 protein: CASSSQGAGGYTF

D gene: -
J gene: TRBJ1-1
CDR3 length: 14
V gene: TRBV6-5
clone size: -
CDR3 DNA: TGTGCCAGCCGACTACTACCCGGGTTTTCTGAAGCTTTCTTT
CDR3 protein: CASRLLPGFSEAFF

D gene: -
J gene: TRBJ1-6
CDR3 length: 14
V gene: TRBV14
clone size: -
CDR3 DNA: TGTGCCAGCAGCCAAGACAGAGGAAATTCACCCCTCCACTTT
CDR3 protein: CASSQDRGNSPLHF

D gene: -
J gene: TRBJ2-3
CDR3 length: 15
V gene: TRBV27
clone size: -
CDR3 DNA: TGTGCCAGCAGTCTTCAAGGCCCCAGGGGAAATACGCAGTATTTT
CDR3 protein: CASSLQGPRGNTQYF

D gene: TRBD1
J gene: TRBJ1-1
CDR3 length: 14
V gene: TRBV18
clone size: once
CDR3 DNA: TGTGCCAGCTCACACGGACAGGGTGACACTGAAGCTTTCTTT
CDR3 protein: CASSHGQGDTEAFF

D gene: -
J gene: TRBJ1-2
CDR3 length: 15
V gene: TRBV6-6
clone size: -
CDR3 DNA: TGTGCCAGCAGTTACGGACAGTCCGAAAACTATGGCTACACCTTC
CDR3 protein: CASSYGQSENYGYTF

D gene: -
J gene: TRBJ2-7
CDR3 length: 15
V gene: TRBV18
clone size: -
CDR3 DNA: TGTGCCAGCTCCCCCACGGGACATAGTTCCTACGAGCAGTACTTC
CDR3 protein: CASSPTGHSSYEQYF

D gene: TRBD1
J gene: TRBJ2-7
CDR3 length: 15
V gene: TRBV7-2
clone size: -
CDR3 DNA: TGTGCCAGCAGCTACGGGGACAGGGTGTCACTAGAGCAGTACTTC
CDR3 protein: CASSYGDRVSLEQYF

D gene: TRBD1
J gene: TRBJ2-7
CDR3 length: 15
V gene: TRBV23-1
clone size: -
CDR3 DNA: TGCGCCAGCACTTGCCGGGACAGGGAGGGCTACGAGCAGTACTTC
CDR3 protein: CASTCRDREGYEQYF

D gene: -
J gene: TRBJ1-4
CDR3 length: 16
V gene: TRBV4-1
clone size: -
CDR3 DNA: TGCGCCAGCAGCCAGGCCCAGGGTGCCTCTAATGAAAAACTGTTTTTT
CDR3 protein: CASSQAQGASNEKLFF

D gene: -
J gene: TRBJ1-4
CDR3 length: 14
V gene: TRBV25-1
clone size: -
CDR3 DNA: TGTGCCAGCAGTGAATGGGGTAATAATGAAAAACTGTTTTTT
CDR3 protein: CASSEWGNNEKLFF

D gene: -
J gene: TRBJ1-2
CDR3 length: 14
V gene: TRBV6-5
clone size: -
CDR3 DNA: TGTGCCAGCAGTTACTCGCAGGCTAACTATGGCTACACCTTC
CDR3 protein: CASSYSQANYGYTF

D gene: TRBD1
J gene: TRBJ2-2
CDR3 length: 15
V gene: TRBV2
clone size: -
CDR3 DNA: TGTGCCAGCAGTATGGGACAGGGGGCTAGCGGGGAGCTGTTTTTT
CDR3 protein: CASSMGQGASGELFF

D gene: -
J gene: TRBJ2-7
CDR3 length: 15
V gene: TRBV9
clone size: -
CDR3 DNA: TGTGCCAGCAGCGTGCAACCCGACACGAACTACGAGCAGTACTTC
CDR3 protein: CASSVQPDTNYEQYF

D gene: -
J gene: TRBJ2-1
CDR3 length: 13
V gene: TRBV2
clone size: -
CDR3 DNA: TGTGCCAGCAGTGGACAGCCCTACAATGAGCAGTTCTTC
CDR3 protein: CASSGQPYNEQFF